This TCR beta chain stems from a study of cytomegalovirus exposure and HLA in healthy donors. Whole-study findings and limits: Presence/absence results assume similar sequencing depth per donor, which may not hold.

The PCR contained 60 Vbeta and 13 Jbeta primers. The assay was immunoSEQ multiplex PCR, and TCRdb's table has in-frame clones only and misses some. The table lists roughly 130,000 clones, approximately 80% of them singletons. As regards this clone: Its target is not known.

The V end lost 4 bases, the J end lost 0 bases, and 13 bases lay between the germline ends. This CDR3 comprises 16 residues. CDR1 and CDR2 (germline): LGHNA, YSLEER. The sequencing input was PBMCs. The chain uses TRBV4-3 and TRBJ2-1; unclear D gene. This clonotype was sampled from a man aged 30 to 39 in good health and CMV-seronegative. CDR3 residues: CASSPSPAPSYNEQFF. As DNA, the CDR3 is TGCGCCAGCAGCCCTTCGCCCGCGCCCTCCTACAATGAGCAGTTCTTC.